Listed here are 5 T cell receptor beta chains from one sample, sequenced in a study of CD8 T cells in Susac syndrome. Random-hexamer reverse transcription was applied to roughly 0.5 to 1 ug RNA. TCRdb re-derived calls from the immunoSEQ multiplex PCR reads in MiXCR, one entry per CDR3 protein. The sample includes roughly 130,000 distinct CDR3 sequences, approximately 95% of them seen just once. The specimen sequenced was CD4+ T cells from PBMCs. The receptors stem from a human donor with multiple sclerosis.

V usage is TRBV3-1 and J usage is TRBJ1-2, with D possibly TRBD1 on 5 matching bases. CDR1 is LGHDT and CDR2 is YNNKEL in the germline V gene (reference sequence). The germline V and J ends were trimmed by 1 base and 4 bases, with 7 bases remaining between them. The CDR3 sequence is 13 residues long. CDR3 sequence reads: CASSQAGLYGYTF. The DNA for the CDR3 is TGTGCCAGCAGCCAAGCGGGGCTCTATGGCTACACCTTC.

This CDR3 is CASSTEIGGLAGGNEQFF. As DNA, the CDR3 is TGTGCCAGCAGCACCGAAATAGGCGGGCTAGCGGGAGGCAATGAGCAGTTCTTC. The chain couples TRBV13 to TRBJ2-1, with 11 bases identical to TRBD2. V shed 5 bases, J shed 6 bases, and the junction held 15 bases outside the gene matches. Germline V CDR1 and CDR2: PRHDT, FYEKMQ (reference sequence). The CDR3 loop spans 18 amino acids.

The genes are TRBV6-5 and TRBJ1-1; maybe TRBD1 (5 bases). The V gene's germline CDR1 is MNHEY and CDR2 SVGAGI. Trimming took off 0 bases at V and 8 bases at J, with 10 bases between the two ends. CDR3 length equals 13 residues. The CDR3 DNA sequence: TGTGCCAGCAGTTACTCGGGGCAGGAAGAAGCTTTCTTT. Translating gives CASSYSGQEEAFF.

V usage is TRBV7-9 and J usage is TRBJ2-5, with 11 bases identical to TRBD2. The length of the CDR3 is 16 residues. Germline V gene data show CDR1 as SEHNR and CDR2 as FQNEAQ (reference sequence). V trimming: 4 bases; J trimming: 2 bases; junction bases outside the gene matches: 6. CDR3 in DNA: TGTGCCAGCAGCTCCGATAGCGGGGGGGTACAAGAGACCCAGTACTTC. Translation: CASSSDSGGVQETQYF.

The chain combines TRBV25-1 with TRBJ1-1, with D possibly being TRBD1 (5 bases). V lost 0 bases and J 6 bases, leaving 14 bases between the germline ends. Per germline, CDR1 MGHDK and CDR2 SYGVNS. This CDR3 comprises 15 residues. CDR3: CASSEYLERGAEAFF. CDR3 nucleotides: TGTGCCAGCAGTGAATATTTGGAAAGGGGCGCTGAAGCTTTCTTT.